At least ten counts were recorded for the clone carrying this T cell receptor (beta chain). The antigen is undetermined. Individually, cDNA molecules had unique molecular identifiers attached to them. TCRdb re-derived calls from the 5' RACE reads in MiXCR, one entry per CDR3 protein. The sample includes 40,000 to 60,000 distinct CDR3 sequences, around 6.5% of them seen just once. These data are taken from a study of early T cells in non-severe SARS-CoV-2 infection. Study background: Sequenced material consisted of bulk RNA (from unsorted whole blood), and chains were unpaired. Study-level findings and limits: CD4 and private specificities were missed by VDJdb matching, which favored anti-spike CD8 responses.

Trimming stripped 8 bases from V and 8 bases from J, with 18 bases between. CDR3 length: 14 residues. Germline V gene sequence: CDR1 SNHLY, CDR2 FYNNEI. The sequenced sample was whole blood, obtained at baseline. The TCR originated in an adult who was a healthcare worker with PCR-confirmed SARS-CoV-2 infection or an uninfected control (not recorded which). The chain has TRBV2 and TRBJ1-4, with D uncertain. CDR3 coding DNA: TGTGCCAGCTCGACGGGCCTAAGACGGGAAAAACTGTTTTTT. Protein sequence: CASSTGLRREKLFF.